These 8 T cell receptor beta chains were sequenced from one sample in a study of OX40 agonist ivuxolimab in advanced cancers. Profiled with immunoSEQ multiplex PCR; TCRdb holds only in-frame clones, not every one. Among about 86,000 clones listed, roughly nine tenths were seen once. The sequences come from CD4+ or CD8+ T cells sorted from blood, collected in a trial of the OX40 agonist ivuxolimab. All receptors come from an adult with an advanced solid tumor such as melanoma, head and neck, liver or kidney cancer.

This chain links TRBV6-5 with TRBJ1-6, with D possibly being TRBD1 (6 bases). This CDR3 comprises 13 residues. Trimming removed 2 bases at V and 10 bases at J, with 9 bases between. The germline CDR1 and CDR2 sequences are MNHEY and SVGAGI. This CDR3 reads CASSYRGGSPLHF. Written as DNA, the CDR3 is TGTGCCAGCAGTTACCGGGGGGGCTCACCCCTCCACTTT.

The chain couples TRBV11-2 to TRBJ1-5, with D possibly matching TRBD1 (6 bases). Germline assignment: CDR1 SGHAT and CDR2 FQNNGV. V lost 1 base, J lost 4 bases, and 11 bases lay in between. This CDR3 comprises 15 residues. The CDR3 DNA reads as TGTGCCAGCAGCTTAGGTGAAAGGGGGAATCAGCCCCAGCATTTT. Its protein product is CASSLGERGNQPQHF.

The chain is built from TRBV10-3 and TRBJ2-5; 9 nucleotides match TRBD2. This CDR3 spans 17 amino acids. V trimming: 8 bases; J trimming: 0 bases; junction bases outside the gene matches: 13. CDR1 is ENHRY and CDR2 is SYGVKD in the germline V gene. The CDR3 loop reads CAIRGGSGRGDQETQYF. Written as DNA, the CDR3 is TGTGCCATCCGTGGCGGTAGCGGGAGAGGAGACCAAGAGACCCAGTACTTC.

The V and J genes are TRBV5-4 and TRBJ1-1; tentative D call: TRBD1 (6 bases). Germline-derived CDR1 and CDR2 are SGHNT and YYREEE (reference sequence). V was shortened by 2 bases and J by 7 bases, with 15 bases between the two germline ends. The CDR3 has 14 residues. The DNA of the CDR3 is TGTGCCAGCAGCTTTAGGGGGAAAGAGGATGAAGCTTTCTTT. Its translation is CASSFRGKEDEAFF.

The gene calls are TRBV29-1 and TRBJ2-5, with TRBD1 identical over 8 bases. The CDR3 runs to 15 residues. Trimming took 6 bases from V and 1 from J; bases not matched to a gene: 10. Germline CDR1 and CDR2: SQVTM and ANQGSEA. CDR3 sequence (DNA): TGCAGCGTCCCACCCCCCCAGGGGGCCCAAGAGACCCAGTACTTC. Translation: CSVPPPQGAQETQYF.

The V call is TRBV6-4, the J call TRBJ2-7; the D gene could be TRBD1 or TRBD2 (5 bases each). The CDR3 is 15 residues long. Trimming shortened V by 5 bases and J by 5 bases, and 19 bases separated the two germline ends. CDR1 MRHNA and CDR2 SNTAGT come from the germline V gene. As DNA, the CDR3 is TGTGCCAGCAGTCGAACTAGGGACCTTGGGCACGAGCAGTACTTC. Its translation: CASSRTRDLGHEQYF.

The rearrangement uses TRBV4-1 and TRBJ2-4; D call uncertain. The V end was cut by 0 bases, the J end by 9 bases, with 6 bases between. Germline V CDR1 and CDR2: MGHRA, YSYEKL. The CDR3 consists of 12 residues. The CDR3 protein is CASSQDSIIQYF. CDR3 nucleotides: TGCGCCAGCAGCCAAGATTCGATCATTCAGTACTTC.

The chain uses TRBV5-1 and TRBJ2-7, with 10 positions matching TRBD1. The CDR3 length is 15 residues. The ends lost 4 bases at V and 7 bases at J; junction bases unmatched: 11. Germline V gives CDR1 SGHRS, CDR2 YFSETQ. CDR3 loop: CASSPPGQGIKEQYF. The CDR3 coding sequence is TGCGCCAGCAGCCCCCCGGGACAGGGGATTAAAGAGCAGTACTTC.